This T cell receptor beta chain was profiled in a study of T-cell memory formation after mild COVID-19. On the study more broadly: There were largely donor-specific TCR clusters. General observations from the study: Second-wave clones peaking on day 37 lacked confirmed SARS-CoV-2 specificity. Most CD4+ clones that shrank were in CM and EM, while CD8+ ones turned up in EMRA.

Trimming removed 4 bases from V and 2 bases from J; junction bases left unmatched: 5. Per germline, CDR1 SQVTM and CDR2 ANQGSEA. The CDR3 sequence is 14 residues long. In regard to this clonotype: Its antigen is unknown.

Each CDR3 protein is one row after TCRdb ran MiXCR on the 5' RACE reads. The table has approximately 190,000 distinct CDR3 sequences, about a sixth seen once; the top ten hold 2% to 3%. The chain employs TRBV29-1 and TRBJ2-3; 8 bases line up with TRBD1. The source of this sequence is an adult woman who had mild COVID-19 (a few samples of this study predate the infection). Cell type and time point are not known. Sequencing was done on a sample of PBMCs or a T cell subset sorted from them (not recorded which). The CDR3 DNA is TGCAGCGTTGTTCCCAGGGGGCACACAGATACGCAGTATTTT. Its protein product is CSVVPRGHTDTQYF.